The source of this T cell receptor (beta chain) is a study of T cell repertoires in cytomegalovirus infection. Study-level information: Carrying CMV and the relevant HLA type showed in public TCR beta signatures. Whole-study findings and limits: Summed frequency of shared TCR beta families picked out CMV carriers who also had the relevant HLA. What dominated the ex vivo response were HLA-C-restricted CMV-specific TCR beta clonotypes.

MiXCR, run by TCRdb on the reads, gives a single entry per CDR3 protein. The repertoire has about 250,000 distinct CDR3 sequences, about 15% of them found once; the top ten carry over 40%. The table lists this clonotype with many counts. The antigen is unknown. CDR1 is MNHNS, CDR2 SASEGT, per germline. The V gene end was trimmed by 6 bases and the J gene end by 4 bases; junction bases not matched to a gene: 10. The CDR3 is 15 residues long. The sequenced sample was CD8+ T cells from PBMCs. The chain combines TRBV6-1 with TRBJ2-7; 9 nucleotides line up with TRBD1. This TCR derives from a human donor in good health (CMV status not recorded). Some clones in this sample may be carry-over from other donors' samples. The CDR3 is CASSPGTGSGYEQYF. The CDR3 DNA reads TGTGCCAGCAGCCCCGGGACAGGGAGTGGGTACGAGCAGTACTTC.